This T cell receptor (beta chain) was profiled in a study of blood T cell repertoires in COVID-19. On the study more broadly: The United States, Italy and Spain were the sources of the acute and convalescent COVID-19 samples. The cDNA or gDNA used as material had been derived from T cells, B-cell-depleted T cells, or PBMCs.

Authors' data handling: Amplification with reference gene primers provided the estimates of nucleated cell counts. Here immunoSEQ multiplex PCR was the method, and the copy in TCRdb shows in-frame clones only, minus some. Clonal size and the V and J genes are those of that table, whereas D and trimming came from the DNA. The sample carries more than 65,000 clones, 60% to 80% recorded once. This clone was recorded a few times. CDR1 and CDR2 from the germline V gene are SNHLY and FYNNEI. The ends lost 6 bases at V and 1 base at J; junction bases unmatched: 9. The CDR3 has 15 amino acids. V gene TRBV2 combines with J gene TRBJ2-7, with 7 bases aligning to TRBD1. The sequenced sample consisted of peripheral blood. This sequence originates from a man aged 55-75 years with acute or convalescent COVID-19. The CDR3 DNA is TGTGCCAGCAGCGCATCCGGGACAGTTTCCTACGAGCAGTACTTC. Translating it yields CASSASGTVSYEQYF.